The sequence of this TCR beta chain was determined in a study of blood T cell repertoires in COVID-19 (TCRdb year 2020). Study-wide context: The collaborator samples originated in the United States, Italy and Spain and spanned the acute and convalescent phases of COVID-19. The prospective study material was composed of cDNA or gDNA derived from T cells, B-cell-depleted T cells, or PBMCs. Deeply sampled blood TCRbeta repertoires from subjects exposed to, actively infected with, or recovered from COVID-19 were included in the dataset. The repertoires were made available in a free public database intended to serve as a resource for research on the immune response to SARS-CoV-2. The samples were drawn from two sources: the first 160 participants of the ongoing ImmuneRACE study, and 950 to 1,500 subjects contributed by 6 global collaborators. A de-identified subject ID, COVID-19 status, age in years and sex were almost always included in the sample metadata. Where available, HLA class I and class II types were taken from metadata supplied by the sample provider and were not determined by assay-based typing.

The research as a whole found: The quantity of clinical and demographic metadata differed by source and by participant and was supplied without curation.

As regards this clone: What antigen it recognizes has not been identified. Per-nucleotide qualities are absent, and no much larger clonotype sits a single base away.

The cysteine opens and the phenylalanine closes a CDR3 of 15 amino acids. Just CDR3 DNA is preserved here, 45 bases in frame from base 1. V is cut by 4 bases and J by 1 base, and the space between the germline ends is 14 bases. The germline V gene gives CDR1 as SGHTS and CDR2 as YDEGEE. In the prospective study, participants were about 18 to 100 years old, resided in around 25 geographic areas of the United States, and were enrolled through a virtual design. To assign participants to cohorts, the prospective study relied on clinical history that participants themselves reported in a screening survey and a study questionnaire. Recovered participants in ImmuneRACE Cohort 3 were defined by two consecutive negative NP/OP PCR tests, clearance by a healthcare professional, or resolution of symptoms. Each participant in the prospective study had whole blood, serum and a nasopharyngeal or oropharyngeal swab collected by mobile phlebotomists. Prospective study participants could optionally give additional blood draws and questionnaires over an approximately 2-month period. Before DNA extraction, prospective study blood samples were shipped either frozen or at room temperature.

TCRbeta CDR3 regions were amplified from genomic DNA using the immunoSEQ Assay, a bias-controlled multiplex PCR. In the source study's methods: The number of nucleated cells in each sample was estimated from the amplification of reference gene primers within the assay. Sequence reads were collapsed and filtered to measure the absolute abundance of every unique TCRbeta CDR3 rearrangement. For each sample, productive Simpson clonality was calculated as the square root of Simpson's diversity index over productive rearrangements. TCRdb mirrors the immuneACCESS table, restricted to in-frame sequences. Some clones are absent from its copies; in checked studies, under half trace to an unresolved V gene, and the reason for the others is unknown. That table furnishes V, J and clone size, whereas the DNA furnished D and trimming. The sample yields approximately 180,000 clones; 75% to 90% were counted once. Under 8% of the sample rests with the top ten.

The chain couples TRBV5-8 to TRBJ1-1; TRBD1 could be the D gene, as 6 bases match. Sample: PBMCs or T cells enriched from blood (not recorded which). The receptor's source is a man aged 35 to 55 who had recovered from COVID-19. CDR3 loop: CASSLQGRRNTEAFF. The DNA sequence is given as TGTGCCAGCAGCCTACAGGGAAGGAGGAACACTGAAGCTTTCTTT.